A single sample gave rise to the 11 T cell receptor beta chains below, sequenced in a study of cytomegalovirus exposure and HLA in healthy donors. Vbeta (60) and Jbeta (13) primers were used in the PCR. This table comes from immunoSEQ multiplex PCR, and its TCRdb copy is limited to in-frame clones, with some not included. Of about 190,000 clones in the sample, 65% to 90% were seen once. Sequenced input: PBMCs. The receptors were sampled from a man in his forties in good health and CMV-seropositive.

The gene calls are TRBV11-2 and TRBJ2-1; 8 bases are a match to TRBD2. The CDR3 runs to 17 residues. The germline CDR1 and CDR2 sequences are SGHAT and FQNNGV. V shed 5 bases, J shed 7 bases, and the junction held 16 bases outside the gene matches. The CDR3 loop is CASSLTPGGLSSNEQFF. The CDR3 coding sequence is TGTGCCAGCAGCCTAACGCCGGGGGGGCTTTCTTCAAATGAGCAGTTCTTC.

The CDR3 spells CAGYRGGEKLFF. The CDR3 region has the DNA TGTGCCGGCTACAGGGGAGGTGAAAAACTGTTTTTT. The gene calls are TRBV30 and TRBJ1-4, with 7 positions matching TRBD1. The CDR3 sequence is 12 residues long. The V gene's germline CDR1 is GTSNPN and CDR2 SVGIG (reference sequence). The ends lost 8 bases at V and 7 bases at J; junction bases unmatched: 7.

The J gene is TRBJ2-5, the V gene TRBV7-6; 11 bases fit TRBD2. Germline V gives CDR1 SGHVS, CDR2 FNYEAQ. This CDR3 spans 15 amino acids. V lost 1 base to trimming and J lost 4 bases; unmatched junction nucleotides: 2. The chain's CDR3 is CASSLDGTSGETQYF. The CDR3 DNA is TGTGCCAGCAGCTTAGATGGGACTAGCGGAGAGACCCAGTACTTC.

The chain has TRBV2 and TRBJ2-3; 13 bases are shared with TRBD2. CDR3 size: 15 residues. J lost 3 bases, V lost 5 bases, and 2 bases had no gene match. Per the germline V gene, CDR1 is SNHLY and CDR2 is FYNNEI. In nucleotides, the CDR3 is TGTGCCAGCAGTCCACTAGCGGGGGGGACAGATACGCAGTATTTT. This translates into CASSPLAGGTDTQYF.

This clone appeared a single time. The chain has TRBV4-1 and TRBJ2-3; D is unresolved. The germline gives CDR1 MGHRA, CDR2 YSYEKL. The CDR3 consists of 13 residues. V was trimmed by 2 bases and J by 5 bases, leaving 8 bases between them. The DNA for the CDR3 is TGCGCCAGCAGCCAAACTACTGTAGATACGCAGTATTTT. This gives the protein CASSQTTVDTQYF.

The V call is TRBV10-3, the J call TRBJ2-3; 7 bases line up with TRBD2. V lost 6 bases and J lost 2; bases outside the gene matches: 5. This CDR3 has 14 residues. Germline V gives CDR1 ENHRY, CDR2 SYGVKD. This CDR3 is CAISLAAHTDTQYF. The CDR3 DNA reads as TGTGCCATCAGCCTAGCGGCACACACAGATACGCAGTATTTT.

The J gene is TRBJ2-1, the V gene TRBV5-4; TRBD1 matches at 8 bases. The CDR3 is made up of 15 amino acids. V lost 4 bases and J lost 7; bases outside the gene matches: 10. Germline loops: CDR1 SGHNT, CDR2 YYREEE (reference sequence). This chain's CDR3 is CASSGAGTGINEQFF. CDR3 DNA: TGTGCCAGCAGCGGCGCCGGGACAGGTATTAATGAGCAGTTCTTC.

The chain links TRBV2 to TRBJ2-5, with TRBD1 as a possible D gene (5 bases). Germline lookup yields CDR1 SNHLY and CDR2 FYNNEI. V lost 11 bases to trimming and J lost 5 bases, with 18 bases between them. There are 13 residues in the CDR3. The CDR3 DNA reads TGTGCCCTGGCTAGGGGTGGGTATGAGACCCAGTACTTC. Its protein is CALARGGYETQYF.

The chain recombines TRBV5-4 with TRBJ2-5; D gene unclear. V gave up 1 base and J gave up 4 bases, with 11 bases separating them. Germline lookup yields CDR1 SGHNT and CDR2 YYREEE (reference sequence). The CDR3 covers 14 residues. CDR3 residues: CASSLPSGGETQYF. The CDR3, as DNA: TGTGCCAGCAGCTTGCCGAGTGGCGGAGAGACCCAGTACTTC.

CDR3 residues: CASSLTGNIQYF. In DNA form, the CDR3 reads TGTGCCAGCAGCTTAACGGGAAACATTCAGTACTTC. The rearrangement uses TRBV7-2 and TRBJ2-4, with D unresolved. Per germline, CDR1 SGHTA and CDR2 FQGNSA. This CDR3 has 12 residues. V was pared by 2 bases and J by 6 bases, with 5 bases between.

The chain recombines TRBV6-5 with TRBJ1-3, with D uncertain. The germline V gene has CDR1 MNHEY and CDR2 SVGAGI. The CDR3 is made up of 13 amino acids. V dropped 0 bases and J dropped 4 bases, with 4 bases sitting between them. The CDR3 nucleotides are TGTGCCAGCAGTTACTCGACAGGAAACACCATATATTTT. It specifies CASSYSTGNTIYF.